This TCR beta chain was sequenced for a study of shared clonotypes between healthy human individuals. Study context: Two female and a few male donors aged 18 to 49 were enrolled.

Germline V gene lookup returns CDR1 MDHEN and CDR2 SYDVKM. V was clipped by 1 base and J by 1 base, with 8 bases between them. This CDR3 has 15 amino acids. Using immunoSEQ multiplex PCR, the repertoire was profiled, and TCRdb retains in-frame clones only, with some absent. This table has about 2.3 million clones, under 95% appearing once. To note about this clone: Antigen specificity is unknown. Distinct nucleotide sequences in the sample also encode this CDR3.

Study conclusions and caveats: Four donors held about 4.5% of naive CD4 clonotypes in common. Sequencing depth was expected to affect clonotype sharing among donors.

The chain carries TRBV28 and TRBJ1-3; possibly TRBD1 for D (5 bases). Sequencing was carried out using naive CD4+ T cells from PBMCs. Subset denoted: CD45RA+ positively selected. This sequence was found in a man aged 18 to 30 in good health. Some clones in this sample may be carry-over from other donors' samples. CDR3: CASSLLGVSGNTIYF. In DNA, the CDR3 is TGTGCCAGCAGTTTATTAGGGGTTTCTGGAAACACCATATATTTT.